The 27 T cell receptor beta chains below come from one sample, sequenced in a study of blood T cell repertoires in COVID-19. Profiled with immunoSEQ multiplex PCR; TCRdb holds only in-frame clones, not every one. The table records 150,000 or so clones, approximately 83% of them present only once. The sample consisted of peripheral blood. These receptors originate from a woman aged 55-69 years with acute or convalescent COVID-19.

V and J are TRBV7-2 and TRBJ1-1, with 7 bases lining up with TRBD1. V trimming: 5 bases; J trimming: 4 bases; junction bases outside the gene matches: 7. The CDR3 has 14 residues. Germline values: CDR1 SGHTA, CDR2 FQGNSA. CDR3 DNA sequence: TGTGCCAGCAGCCCCGACAGGGCGCGCACTGAAGCTTTCTTT. Protein product: CASSPDRARTEAFF.

The rearrangement joins TRBV6-6 to TRBJ1-2, with D perhaps TRBD1 (6 bases). The CDR3 extends over 16 amino acids. The germline CDR1 and CDR2 sequences are MNHNY and SVGAGI (reference sequence). V lost 5 bases and J 4 bases, leaving 20 bases between the germline ends. The CDR3 nucleotides read TGTGCCAGCAGTCAAGCAGTCAGGGGTGGGGGCTATGGCTACACCTTC. Translation: CASSQAVRGGGYGYTF.

The chain has TRBV6-5 and TRBJ1-1; 9 bases line up with TRBD1. Trimming at V came to 7 bases and at J to 0 bases, leaving 6 bases not matched to a gene. This CDR3 contains 15 residues. Germline V gene data show CDR1 as MNHEY and CDR2 as SVGAGI. CDR3 region: CASIRTGVMNTEAFF. CDR3 coding DNA: TGTGCCAGCATTAGGACAGGGGTCATGAACACTGAAGCTTTCTTT.

The chain joins TRBV5-1 to TRBJ2-7, with 12 positions matching TRBD2. Germline assignment: CDR1 SGHRS and CDR2 YFSETQ. The CDR3 has 14 residues. After removal of 7 bases from V and 0 bases from J, the junction contained 2 bases not matched to a gene. CDR3 nucleotide sequence: TGCGCCAGCCGGACTAGCGGGGACTCCTACGAGCAGTACTTC. Amino acids: CASRTSGDSYEQYF.

V usage is TRBV18 and J usage is TRBJ1-1, with D possibly being TRBD1 (6 bases). V lost 1 base and J 4 bases, leaving 7 bases between the germline ends. The germline V gene has CDR1 KGHSH and CDR2 LQKENI. The CDR3 covers 13 residues. CDR3 loop: CASSPRDTTEAFF. The CDR3 DNA follows: TGTGCCAGCTCACCACGGGACACCACTGAAGCTTTCTTT.

The chain couples TRBV5-1 to TRBJ1-4, with 7 bases matching TRBD1. Germline V gene data show CDR1 as SGHRS and CDR2 as YFSETQ. This CDR3 has 17 residues. Germline trimming cut 3 bases from V and 7 bases from J; bases unmatched to any gene: 15. DNA of the CDR3: TGCGCCAGCAGCTCTGGAGACAGGGCCCCTCTCACTGAAAAACTGTTTTTT. As protein: CASSSGDRAPLTEKLFF.

The chain is built from TRBV10-1 and TRBJ1-1; D gene uncertain. The CDR3 is made up of 14 amino acids. Germline values: CDR1 WNHNN, CDR2 SYGVQD (reference sequence). V lost 2 bases and J 0 bases, leaving 7 bases between the germline ends. Here the CDR3 DNA reads TGCGCCAGCAGTGAGCCAGGTATGAACACTGAAGCTTTCTTT. Encoded protein: CASSEPGMNTEAFF.

The chain has TRBV19 and TRBJ1-1; D ambiguous. CDR3 length equals 13 residues. Trimming stripped 6 bases from V and 0 bases from J, with 8 bases between. Germline CDR1 reads LNHDA; CDR2 reads SQIVND (reference sequence). CDR3 residues: CASRRLVNTEAFF. The CDR3 nucleotides read TGTGCCAGTAGGCGACTAGTGAACACTGAAGCTTTCTTT.

The chain carries TRBV21-1 and TRBJ1-3; the table's TRBD1 call for D was not verified on the DNA. TRBV21-1 is a listed pseudogene. This CDR3 comprises 18 residues. The CDR3 nucleotides are TGTGCCAACGAGACGCGATGTTCCAGGGTAGTATCAGGAAACACCATATATTTT. Translating it yields CANETRCSRVVSGNTIYF.

The chain joins TRBV7-9 to TRBJ2-1, with D hard to call. The CDR3 is 14 amino acids. CDR1 is SEHNR and CDR2 is FQNEAQ in the germline V gene (reference sequence). Trimming took 7 bases from V and 5 from J, leaving 15 bases between them. For the CDR3, the DNA is TGTGCCAGCACCCCAAGCCCGCGGCACAATGAGCAGTTCTTC. Protein product: CASTPSPRHNEQFF.

The chain links TRBV11-2 to TRBJ2-1; no reliable D call. The V and J ends lost 5 bases and 5 bases respectively, with 10 bases between them. This CDR3 comprises 13 residues. CDR1 and CDR2 (germline): SGHAT, FQNNGV. The CDR3, as DNA: TGTGCCAGCAGCACCCACTTGAACAATGAGCAGTTCTTC. Residues: CASSTHLNNEQFF.

The rearrangement links TRBV6-5 to TRBJ2-1; D may be TRBD2 (6 bases). CDR3 length: 15 residues. Germline CDR1 reads MNHEY; CDR2 reads SVGAGI. With 5 bases removed from V and 10 bases from J, the gap between germline ends came to 21 bases. The CDR3 DNA sequence: TGTGCCAGCAGTCCCCTTCGGACTACGACTTGGGAGCAGTTCTTC. Protein product: CASSPLRTTTWEQFF.

The chain couples TRBV5-1 to TRBJ2-3; D not resolved. CDR3 length: 15 amino acids. Germline V gene data show CDR1 as SGHRS and CDR2 as YFSETQ. Trimming stripped 2 bases from V and 6 bases from J, with 16 bases between. In nucleotides, the CDR3 is TGCGCCAGCAGCTTCGCAGGTGGCCCTCCGGATACGCAGTATTTT. Its protein product is CASSFAGGPPDTQYF.

Only a few counts were recorded for this clone. This chain uses TRBV27 with TRBJ2-3; D may be TRBD2 (5 bases). Germline V gives CDR1 MNHEY, CDR2 SMNVEV (reference sequence). The CDR3 sequence is 15 residues long. The V end was cut by 8 bases, the J end by 0 bases, with 15 bases between. CDR3 residues: CASGLGLLSTDTQYF. DNA for the CDR3: TGTGCCAGCGGACTCGGACTGCTAAGCACAGATACGCAGTATTTT.

For the CDR3, the DNA is TGTGCCACTTGCGGAGGGGGCGCGGGCAATCAGCCCCAGCATTTT. This codes for CATCGGGAGNQPQHF. V gene TRBV28 combines with J gene TRBJ1-5; 7 nucleotides align to TRBD1. J lost 2 bases, V lost 10 bases, and 11 bases had no gene match. The CDR3 consists of 15 residues. In germline, CDR1 is MDHEN, CDR2 SYDVKM.

This clone was counted once. V usage is TRBV11-3 and J usage is TRBJ1-1, with unresolved D. V was trimmed by 1 base and J by 2 bases, leaving 5 bases between them. This CDR3 has 13 amino acids. Germline-derived CDR1 and CDR2 are SGHNT and YENEEA. CDR3 residues: CASSLGLNTEAFF. The DNA of the CDR3 is TGTGCCAGCAGCTTAGGGCTCAACACTGAAGCTTTCTTT.

CDR3 region: CASSRSGGGSYEQYF. The CDR3 bases are TGTGCCAGCAGCCGATCCGGCGGGGGCTCCTACGAGCAGTACTTC. This chain links TRBV3-1 (or the pseudogene TRBV3-2) with TRBJ2-7, with TRBD2 identical over 7 bases. The CDR3 is 15 residues long. The germline CDR1 and CDR2 sequences are LGHDT and YNNKEL (reference sequence). V lost 4 bases, J lost 0 bases, and 6 bases stayed unmatched.

J is TRBJ1-2 and V is TRBV6-6, with D possibly being TRBD1 (5 bases). The CDR3 extends over 13 amino acids. Germline values: CDR1 MNHNY, CDR2 SVGAGI (reference sequence). Trimming left V 2 bases short and J 6 bases short, with 10 bases between. The CDR3 spells CASSYVAGNGYTF. Here the CDR3 DNA reads TGTGCCAGCAGTTACGTGGCAGGGAATGGCTACACCTTC.

V usage is TRBV6-5 and J usage is TRBJ1-2; TRBD1 agrees at 8 bases. The V and J ends lost 5 bases and 6 bases, in that order; junction bases with no gene match: 11. Germline V gives CDR1 MNHEY, CDR2 SVGAGI. The CDR3 is 15 residues long. In DNA form, the CDR3 reads TGTGCCAGCAGTCGACAGGGGTACAATTATGATGGCTACACCTTC. Amino acids: CASSRQGYNYDGYTF.

This clone has just a few counts. This chain links TRBV19 with TRBJ1-6, with 7 bases identical to TRBD1. Germline-derived CDR1 and CDR2 are LNHDA and SQIVND (reference sequence). With V trimmed by 8 bases and J by 3 bases, 4 bases remained unmatched. CDR3 length: 14 residues. The CDR3 loop reads CASSGQLYNSPLHF. For the CDR3, the DNA is TGTGCCAGTTCGGGACAGCTCTATAATTCACCCCTCCACTTT.

Regarding this clone: Within the sample, other DNA sequences also encode this same CDR3. The chain joins TRBV5-1 to TRBJ1-1, with D perhaps matching TRBD1 (6 bases). CDR1 SGHRS and CDR2 YFSETQ come from the germline V gene. The germline V and J ends were trimmed by 2 bases and 0 bases, with 8 bases remaining between them. The CDR3 has 14 residues. The chain's CDR3 is CASSLQGMNTEAFF. The CDR3, as DNA: TGCGCCAGCAGCTTACAGGGCATGAACACTGAAGCTTTCTTT.

The CDR3 DNA follows: TGTGCTAGTGGTTTACAGGGGGCAACATATGGCTACACCTTC. Protein sequence: CASGLQGATYGYTF. The chain couples TRBV12-5 to TRBJ1-2; 9 nucleotides align to TRBD1. Losses at the gene ends were 3 bases for V and 5 bases for J; bases not matched to a gene: 4. This CDR3 is 14 amino acids long. The germline V gene has CDR1 LGHNT and CDR2 FRNRAP.

This clone occurred once. The chain is built from TRBV3-1 (or the pseudogene TRBV3-2) and TRBJ2-2; D might be TRBD2 (6 bases). This CDR3 has 15 amino acids. Germline values: CDR1 LGHDT, CDR2 YNNKEL (reference sequence). Trimming shortened V by 2 bases and J by 7 bases, and 14 bases separated the two germline ends. The CDR3 nucleotides read TGTGCCAGCAGCCAACGACTAGAAGTTAGCGGGGAGCTGTTTTTT. As protein: CASSQRLEVSGELFF.

V usage is TRBV9 and J usage is TRBJ2-1; weak D call: TRBD2 (6 bases). In germline, CDR1 is SGDLS, CDR2 YYNGEE. The CDR3 contains 16 residues. Trimming removed 3 bases at V and 2 bases at J, with 15 bases between. The CDR3 loop is CASSGNPRGTYNEQFF. The CDR3 nucleotides read TGTGCCAGCAGCGGCAACCCTCGGGGGACCTACAATGAGCAGTTCTTC.

The chain joins TRBV19 to TRBJ1-5; D possibly corresponds to TRBD1 (6 bases). Germline V CDR1 and CDR2: LNHDA, SQIVND (reference sequence). V gave up 4 bases and J gave up 10 bases, with 17 bases separating them. The CDR3 runs to 14 residues. CDR3 sequence reads: CASSKPQDSTPQHF. In DNA form, the CDR3 reads TGTGCCAGTAGTAAACCACAGGACAGTACTCCCCAGCATTTT.

The chain has TRBV29-1 and TRBJ1-3; TRBD1 is a possible D gene (5 bases). V was shortened by 7 bases and J by 8 bases, with 12 bases between the two germline ends. The CDR3 is 11 residues long. Germline loops: CDR1 SQVTM, CDR2 ANQGSEA. CDR3 residues: CSGSGGDTIYF. The DNA of the CDR3 is TGCAGCGGATCCGGGGGGGACACCATATATTTT.

The chain has TRBV11-2 and TRBJ2-2; D unclear. CDR3 length equals 17 residues. The ends were cut back, 4 bases at V and 0 bases at J, with 15 bases in the middle. Per germline, CDR1 SGHAT and CDR2 FQNNGV. CDR3: CASSSSRGRTNTGELFF. The CDR3 nucleotides read TGTGCCAGCAGCTCCAGCAGAGGTCGGACGAACACCGGGGAGCTGTTTTTT.